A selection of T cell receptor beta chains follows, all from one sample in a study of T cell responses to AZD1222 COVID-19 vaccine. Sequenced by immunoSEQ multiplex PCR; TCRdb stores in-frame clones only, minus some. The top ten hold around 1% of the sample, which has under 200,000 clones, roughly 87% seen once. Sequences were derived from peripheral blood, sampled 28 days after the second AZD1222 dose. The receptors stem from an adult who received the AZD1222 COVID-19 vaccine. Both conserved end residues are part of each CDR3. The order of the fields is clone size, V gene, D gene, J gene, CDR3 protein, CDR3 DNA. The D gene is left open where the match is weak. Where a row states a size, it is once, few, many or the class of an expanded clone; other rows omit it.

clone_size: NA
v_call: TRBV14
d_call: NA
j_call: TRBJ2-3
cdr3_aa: CASSPSQDTQYF
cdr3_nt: TGTGCCAGCAGCCCTAGCCAGGATACGCAGTATTTT

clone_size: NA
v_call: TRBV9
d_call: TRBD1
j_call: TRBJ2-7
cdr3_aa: CASSPVPRGLEQYF
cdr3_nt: TGTGCCAGCAGCCCCGTCCCTAGGGGGCTCGAGCAGTACTTC

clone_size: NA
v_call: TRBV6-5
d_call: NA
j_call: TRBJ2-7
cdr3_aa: CASSPDSTRLGEQYF
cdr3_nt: TGTGCCAGCAGTCCGGACTCAACCAGGCTAGGCGAGCAGTACTTC

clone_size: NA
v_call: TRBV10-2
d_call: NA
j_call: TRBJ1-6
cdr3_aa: CASSADSPLHF
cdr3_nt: TGCGCCAGTAGTGCGGATTCACCCCTCCACTTT

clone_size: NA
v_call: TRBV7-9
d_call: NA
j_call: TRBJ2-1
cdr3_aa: CASSFRTALPNEQFF
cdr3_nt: TGTGCCAGCAGCTTTAGGACAGCCCTTCCCAATGAGCAGTTCTTC

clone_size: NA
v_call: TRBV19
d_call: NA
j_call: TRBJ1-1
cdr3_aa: CFKTEAFF
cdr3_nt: TGCTTCAAGACTGAAGCTTTCTTT

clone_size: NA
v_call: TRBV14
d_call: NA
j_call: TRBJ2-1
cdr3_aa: CASSPEKGRGFSRYNEQFF
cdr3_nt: TGTGCCAGCAGCCCGGAGAAGGGCCGGGGGTTCTCCCGCTACAATGAGCAGTTCTTC

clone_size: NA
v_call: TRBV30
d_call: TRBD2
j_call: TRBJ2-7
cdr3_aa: CAIAGGTLSYEQYF
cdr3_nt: TGTGCCATAGCGGGGGGGACCCTCTCCTACGAGCAGTACTTC

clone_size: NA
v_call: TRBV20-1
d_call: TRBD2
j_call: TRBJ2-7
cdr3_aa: CSASIRRGGRYEQYF
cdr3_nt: TGCAGTGCTAGTATCCGGCGGGGGGGCCGGTACGAGCAGTACTTC

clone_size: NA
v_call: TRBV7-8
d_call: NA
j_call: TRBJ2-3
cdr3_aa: CASLGGPGRRDTQYF
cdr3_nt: TGTGCCAGTTTGGGGGGTCCAGGGAGAAGGGATACGCAGTATTTT

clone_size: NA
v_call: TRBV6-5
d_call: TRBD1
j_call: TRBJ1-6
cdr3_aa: CASSKQGAGSPLHF
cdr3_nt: TGTGCCAGCAGTAAACAGGGGGCGGGTTCACCCCTCCACTTT

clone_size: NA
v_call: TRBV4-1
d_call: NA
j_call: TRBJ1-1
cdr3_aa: CASSQPGRQGGSTEAFF
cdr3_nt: TGCGCCAGCAGCCAACCCGGGAGGCAGGGAGGGAGCACTGAAGCTTTCTTT

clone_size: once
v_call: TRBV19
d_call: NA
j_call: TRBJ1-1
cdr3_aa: CASRAAVNTEAFF
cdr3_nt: TGTGCCAGTAGGGCAGCTGTGAACACTGAAGCTTTCTTT

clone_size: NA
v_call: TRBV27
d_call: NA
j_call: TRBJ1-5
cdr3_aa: CASSLAQGRDQPQHF
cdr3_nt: TGTGCCAGCAGTTTAGCTCAGGGAAGGGATCAGCCCCAGCATTTT

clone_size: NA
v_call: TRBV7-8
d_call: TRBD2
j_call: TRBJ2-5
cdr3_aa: CASSFRDYKETQYF
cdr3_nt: TGTGCCAGCAGCTTCAGGGACTACAAAGAGACCCAGTACTTC

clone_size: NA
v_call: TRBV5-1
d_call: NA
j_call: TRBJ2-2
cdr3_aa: CASSVGENTGELFF
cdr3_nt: TGCGCCAGCAGCGTGGGAGAGAACACCGGGGAGCTGTTTTTT

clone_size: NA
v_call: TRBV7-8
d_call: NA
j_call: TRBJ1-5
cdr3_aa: CASSPRQSYQPQHF
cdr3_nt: TGTGCCAGCAGCCCAAGACAATCGTATCAGCCCCAGCATTTT

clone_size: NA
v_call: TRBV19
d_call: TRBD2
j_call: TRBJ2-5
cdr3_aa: CASSIGRLAGGETQYF
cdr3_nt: TGTGCCAGTAGTATAGGTAGACTAGCGGGGGGAGAGACCCAGTACTTC

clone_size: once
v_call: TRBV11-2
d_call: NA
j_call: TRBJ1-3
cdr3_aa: CASSHIGGGRGNTIYF
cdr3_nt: TGTGCCAGCAGCCACATCGGCGGGGGCCGAGGAAACACCATATATTTT

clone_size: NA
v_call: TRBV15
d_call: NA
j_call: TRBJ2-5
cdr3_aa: CATSPRGELQETQYF
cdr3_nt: TGTGCCACCAGCCCCCGCGGGGAGCTACAAGAGACCCAGTACTTC

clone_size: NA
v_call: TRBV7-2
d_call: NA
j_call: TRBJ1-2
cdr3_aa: CASSLAGGHYGYTF
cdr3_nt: TGTGCCAGCAGCTTAGCGGGGGGCCACTATGGCTACACCTTC

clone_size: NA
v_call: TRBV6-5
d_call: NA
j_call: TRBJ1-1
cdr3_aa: CASSLLGEVEAFF
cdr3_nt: TGTGCCAGCAGTTTACTGGGCGAGGTTGAAGCTTTCTTT

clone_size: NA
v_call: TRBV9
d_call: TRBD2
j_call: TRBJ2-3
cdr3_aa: CASSVAGSGGDTQYF
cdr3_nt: TGTGCCAGCAGCGTAGCGGGTAGCGGGGGGGATACGCAGTATTTT

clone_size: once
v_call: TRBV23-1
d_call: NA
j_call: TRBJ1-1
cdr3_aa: CASRKPKGREPEAFF
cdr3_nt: TGCGCCAGCAGGAAACCTAAAGGCAGGGAACCTGAAGCTTTCTTT

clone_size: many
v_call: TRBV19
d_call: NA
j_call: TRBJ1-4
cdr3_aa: CASSRAGSVNKEKLFF
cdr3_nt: TGTGCCAGTAGTAGGGCTGGGAGCGTGAATAAGGAAAAACTGTTTTTT

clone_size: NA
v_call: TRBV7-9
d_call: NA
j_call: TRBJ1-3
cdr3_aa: CAGSGPLATIYF
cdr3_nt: TGTGCCGGATCTGGGCCCCTGGCGACCATATATTTT